These 32 T cell receptor beta chains originate from one sample sequenced in a study of somatic mutations in cytotoxic T cells in rheumatoid arthritis. Profiling relied on immunoSEQ multiplex PCR, and the TCRdb table lists in-frame clones only, not all of them. This sample carries approximately 13,000 clones, roughly 80% of them seen once, and the ten largest clones take roughly 15%. Sequences were obtained from CD8+ T cells sorted from blood. Every receptor here comes from an adult with rheumatoid arthritis.

The chain has TRBV27 and TRBJ2-1, with D perhaps matching TRBD1 or TRBD2 (5 bases each). V was clipped by 2 bases and J by 3 bases, with 14 bases between them. Germline V CDR1 and CDR2: MNHEY, SMNVEV (reference sequence). The CDR3 covers 16 residues. CDR3 sequence: CASSLVGDANYNEQFF. Written as DNA, the CDR3 is TGTGCCAGCAGTTTAGTCGGGGACGCTAACTACAATGAGCAGTTCTTC.

About this clone itself: At one boundary the junction diverges from the germline segment, which might be a read error. This chain connects TRBV6-1 to TRBJ2-3; tentatively, D is TRBD2 (7 bases). The CDR3 contains 14 residues. Germline V gene lookup returns CDR1 MNHNS and CDR2 SASEGT. This CDR3 is CANSLGGGTDTQYF. The CDR3 DNA follows: TGTGCCAACAGTCTAGGGGGGGGCACAGATACGCAGTATTTT.

The V call is TRBV21-1, the J call TRBJ1-3; the listed D gene, TRBD1, was not tested against the DNA. TRBV21-1 counts as a pseudogene. This CDR3 has 16 residues. The CDR3 loop reads CASSKRQGDSGNTIYF. The CDR3 DNA reads as TGTGCCAGCAGCAAGAGGCAGGGGGACTCTGGAAACACCATATATTTT.

The chain combines TRBV5-1 with TRBJ1-4; 8 bases map to TRBD1. J lost 7 bases, V lost 3 bases, and 5 bases had no gene match. Germline values: CDR1 SGHRS, CDR2 YFSETQ. The CDR3 is 14 amino acids. DNA for the CDR3: TGCGCCAGCAGCTACGGACAGGGAAGTGAAAAACTGTTTTTT. Translation: CASSYGQGSEKLFF.

This clone was picked up a small number of times. This chain joins TRBV5-1 and TRBJ2-7; 9 bases map to TRBD1. From germline, CDR1 is SGHRS and CDR2 YFSETQ. V shed 3 bases and J 12 bases; nucleotides not matched to a gene: 7. This CDR3 region has 12 residues. The CDR3 DNA reads TGCGCCAGCAGCTATTCCGGGACAGGGCTGTACTTC. Translation gives CASSYSGTGLYF. The full variable domain, with the rest looked up from reference TRBV5-1 and TRBJ2-7, is KAGVTQTPRYLIKTRGQQVTLSCSPISGHRSVSWYQQTPGQGLQFLFEYFSETQRNKGNFPGRFSGRQFSNSRSEMNVSTLELGDSALYLCASSYSGTGLYFGPGTRLTVT.

The table lists this clone with a count of one. V gene TRBV13 combines with J gene TRBJ1-3; a possible D gene is TRBD1 (5 bases). Germline V gene sequence: CDR1 PRHDT, CDR2 FYEKMQ (reference sequence). The CDR3 consists of 14 residues. V shed 4 bases and J shed 0 bases, with 7 bases lying between them. CDR3 bases: TGTGCCAGCAGCTCAGGGATCTCTGGAAACACCATATATTTT. Its protein product is CASSSGISGNTIYF.

The rearrangement joins TRBV5-8 to TRBJ2-3, with D perhaps TRBD2 (6 bases). The CDR3 loop spans 15 amino acids. V gave up 0 bases and J gave up 2 bases, with 10 bases separating them. Germline V gives CDR1 SGHTS, CDR2 YDEGEE. The CDR3 DNA reads TGTGCCAGCAGCTTGGGGGACTCTTACACAGATACGCAGTATTTT. Its protein is CASSLGDSYTDTQYF.

This chain joins TRBV19 and TRBJ2-7; the D call may be TRBD1 or TRBD2 (6 bases each). Deletions cut 5 bases from V and 7 bases from J, with 12 bases between. This CDR3 has 12 residues. The V gene's germline CDR1 is LNHDA and CDR2 SQIVND (reference sequence). This CDR3 reads CASSPGAGEQYF. The CDR3 DNA follows: TGTGCCAGTAGTCCGGGGGCGGGGGAGCAGTACTTC.

The chain links TRBV5-1 to TRBJ2-2; 7 bases agree with TRBD1. Germline V gives CDR1 SGHRS, CDR2 YFSETQ. CDR3 size: 16 residues. Trimming cost V 3 bases and J 0 bases; bases outside gene matches: 5. Written as DNA, the CDR3 is TGCGCCAGCAGCTCTCGAGGGGGCTCGAACACCGGGGAGCTGTTTTTT. It yields the protein CASSSRGGSNTGELFF.

The rearrangement joins TRBV4-1 to TRBJ2-7, with D possibly TRBD1 on 6 matching bases. The CDR3 consists of 14 residues. V was trimmed by 1 base and J by 6 bases, leaving 13 bases between them. Germline CDR1 is MGHRA and CDR2 is YSYEKL. CDR3 region: CASSQVQGLGEQYF. Here the CDR3 DNA reads TGCGCCAGCAGCCAAGTACAGGGATTAGGCGAGCAGTACTTC.

J is TRBJ1-5 and V is TRBV27; 10 nucleotides align to TRBD1. The CDR3 totals 13 residues. The V segment lost 11 bases and the J segment 11 bases; nucleotides outside the gene matches: 12. The germline V gene encodes CDR1 MNHEY and CDR2 SMNVEV (reference sequence). DNA of the CDR3: TGTGCCTGCGACAGGGGGCGAGAATCAGCCCAGCATTTT. This codes for CACDRGRESAQHF.

This chain joins TRBV18 and TRBJ2-7, with D maybe TRBD2 (6 bases). CDR1 is KGHSH and CDR2 is LQKENI in the germline V gene. V was pared by 0 bases and J by 2 bases, with 11 bases between. The CDR3 is 15 amino acids. The CDR3 DNA reads as TGTGCCAGCTCACCACCCGTGGGGGAGGCCTACGAGCAGTACTTC. This gives the protein CASSPPVGEAYEQYF.

The CDR3 region is CAISDGGNEQFF. CDR3 nucleotides: TGTGCCATCAGTGACGGCGGAAATGAGCAGTTCTTC. This chain uses TRBV10-3 with TRBJ2-1; D is unresolved. V lost 3 bases and J 7 bases, leaving 7 bases between the germline ends. The CDR3 has 12 amino acids. Germline CDR1 is ENHRY and CDR2 is SYGVKD.

CDR3 DNA sequence: TGTGCCAGCAGTCCGACGGTGGGGGCGGACAATGAGCAGTTCTTC. This sequence encodes CASSPTVGADNEQFF. The chain is built from TRBV27 and TRBJ2-1; a possible D gene is TRBD1 (6 bases). The CDR3 covers 15 residues. Trimming shortened V by 5 bases and J by 5 bases, and 16 bases separated the two germline ends. CDR1 and CDR2 (germline): MNHEY, SMNVEV (reference sequence).

This clone has just a few counts. The V gene is TRBV18, the J gene TRBJ2-6; D is uncertain. CDR1 is KGHSH, CDR2 LQKENI, per germline. Trimming left V 0 bases short and J 5 bases short, with 11 bases between. The CDR3 loop spans 16 amino acids. CDR3 sequence: CASSPPGFWRANVLTF. CDR3 bases: TGTGCCAGCTCACCACCGGGGTTTTGGAGGGCCAACGTCCTGACTTTC.

The rearrangement joins TRBV2 to TRBJ1-2; the D is unclear. The CDR3 contains 16 residues. V was cut by 6 bases and J by 2 bases, with 19 bases left in between. CDR1 and CDR2 (germline): SNHLY, FYNNEI. For the CDR3, the DNA is TGTGCCAGCAGCGACTCCAGCCAGACCGGGAACTATGGCTACACCTTC. Protein: CASSDSSQTGNYGYTF.

This rearrangement joins TRBV28 to TRBJ2-4, with D possibly matching TRBD1 (6 bases). The CDR3 loop spans 15 amino acids. Per the germline V gene, CDR1 is MDHEN and CDR2 is SYDVKM. V was cut by 3 bases and J by 7 bases, with 16 bases left in between. As DNA, the CDR3 is TGTGCCAGCAGTTTGGTGATCAGGGGCCTTAACATTCAGTACTTC. Amino acid sequence: CASSLVIRGLNIQYF.

The chain carries TRBV6-6 and TRBJ2-7; D unclear. In germline, CDR1 is MNHNY, CDR2 SVGAGI (reference sequence). This CDR3 contains 13 residues. V shed 2 bases and J shed 3 bases, with 8 bases lying between them. The DNA of the CDR3 is TGTGCCAGCAGTTACGCCTCAGGCTACGAGCAGTACGTC. Translating gives CASSYASGYEQYV.

This clone occurred once. The J gene is TRBJ1-1, the V gene TRBV15; no clear D gene. Per the germline V gene, CDR1 is LNHNV and CDR2 is YYDKDF (reference sequence). V lost 5 bases, J lost 2 bases, and 12 bases lay in between. The CDR3 contains 14 residues. The CDR3, as DNA: TGTGCCACCAGCCCAGATCCAGGAAACACTGAAGCTTTCTTT. This gives the protein CATSPDPGNTEAFF.

This clone was detected a few times. This chain links TRBV15 with TRBJ1-1; D possibly corresponds to TRBD1 (5 bases). The germline V gene encodes CDR1 LNHNV and CDR2 YYDKDF (reference sequence). Deletions cut 5 bases from V and 7 bases from J, with 8 bases between. This CDR3 is built from 11 residues. This CDR3 is CATSDDSEAFF. DNA of the CDR3: TGTGCCACCAGCGATGACAGTGAAGCTTTCTTT.

The chain recombines TRBV7-7 with TRBJ1-4; no clear D. Germline assignment: CDR1 SSHAT and CDR2 FNYEAQ (reference sequence). This CDR3 has 15 residues. V lost 5 bases and J 3 bases, leaving 13 bases between the germline ends. The CDR3 DNA is TGTGCCAGCAGCCTAGGCCGGAGGCCTAATGAAAAACTGTTTTTT. Encoded protein: CASSLGRRPNEKLFF.

This chain joins TRBV5-1 and TRBJ1-2, with 7 bases lining up with TRBD1. J was trimmed by 4 bases and V by 0 bases; bases with no gene match: 9. The V gene's germline CDR1 is SGHRS and CDR2 YFSETQ. CDR3 length equals 16 residues. CDR3 amino acids: CASSLGTGRLGYGYTF. The CDR3 DNA sequence: TGCGCCAGCAGCTTGGGGACAGGACGGCTGGGCTATGGCTACACCTTC.

This clone was observed a handful of times. The chain joins TRBV13 to TRBJ2-7; D remains unclear. Trimming removed 4 bases at V and 3 bases at J, with 4 bases between. Germline V gene lookup returns CDR1 PRHDT and CDR2 FYEKMQ (reference sequence). The CDR3 is made up of 11 amino acids. CDR3 in DNA: TGTGCCAGCAGCTCGGACTACGAGCAGTACTTC. This sequence encodes CASSSDYEQYF.

V and J are TRBV7-9 and TRBJ2-2, with D perhaps TRBD2 (5 bases). This CDR3 contains 14 residues. The V and J ends lost 4 bases and 7 bases respectively, with 13 bases between them. The V gene's germline CDR1 is SEHNR and CDR2 FQNEAQ (reference sequence). The CDR3 bases are TGTGCCAGCAGCTCCGCCGAGGGCCTCGGGGAGCTGTTTTTT. It translates to CASSSAEGLGELFF.

The J gene is TRBJ1-2, the V gene TRBV7-9; D not certain. CDR3 length: 17 amino acids. Looked up from germline, CDR1 is SEHNR and CDR2 is FQNEAQ (reference sequence). V was pared by 1 base and J by 6 bases, with 21 bases between. The CDR3 DNA reads as TGTGCCAGCAGCTTAGTTGCGGATCTGGGCGGGCTTGATGGCTACACCTTC. Its translation is CASSLVADLGGLDGYTF.

This clone has only one observation. The V gene is TRBV6-6, the J gene TRBJ2-2, with 10 bases that match TRBD1. V dropped 5 bases and J dropped 7; count of bases not matched to a gene: 10. The CDR3 is made up of 16 amino acids. CDR1 MNHNY and CDR2 SVGAGI come from the germline V gene (reference sequence). The chain's CDR3 is CASSNSGTGEGGELFF. The DNA of the CDR3 is TGTGCCAGCAGTAATTCCGGGACAGGGGAAGGCGGGGAGCTGTTTTTT.

In this sample, this clone turned up once. The chain uses TRBV7-9 and TRBJ2-5; TRBD2 matches at 12 bases. CDR1 and CDR2 from the germline V gene are SEHNR and FQNEAQ (reference sequence). The CDR3 has 15 residues. V trimming: 5 bases; J trimming: 4 bases; junction bases outside the gene matches: 5. The CDR3 spells CASSTTSGGGETQYF. The CDR3 region has the DNA TGTGCCAGCAGCACGACTAGCGGGGGTGGAGAGACCCAGTACTTC.

The chain couples TRBV7-9 to TRBJ1-1; D remains ambiguous. Trimming cost V 6 bases and J 0 bases, with 8 bases left between them. This CDR3 is 13 amino acids long. Germline V CDR1 and CDR2: SEHNR, FQNEAQ (reference sequence). The CDR3: CASSLILNTEAFF. The CDR3 coding sequence is TGTGCCAGCAGTTTAATATTGAACACTGAAGCTTTCTTT.

This chain connects TRBV7-9 to TRBJ2-3; a weak D match, TRBD2 (7 bases). The V and J ends lost 5 bases and 2 bases respectively, with 20 bases between them. In germline, CDR1 is SEHNR, CDR2 FQNEAQ (reference sequence). CDR3 length equals 17 residues. The CDR3 region is CASSPRGAGAYTDTQYF. The CDR3 bases are TGTGCCAGCAGCCCGCGGGGCGCGGGGGCCTACACAGATACGCAGTATTTT.

The genes are TRBV5-1 and TRBJ2-2, with 8 nucleotides matching TRBD2. The CDR3 extends over 16 amino acids. Germline-derived CDR1 and CDR2 are SGHRS and YFSETQ. Trimming cost V 4 bases and J 3 bases; bases outside gene matches: 8. The CDR3 DNA sequence: TGCGCCAGCAGCCTTAGCGGGGTCGGTGACACCGGGGAGCTGTTTTTT. Amino acid sequence: CASSLSGVGDTGELFF.

The chain uses TRBV28 and TRBJ1-2; TRBD1 is a possible D gene (5 bases). The CDR3 is 13 amino acids. Trimming pared 3 bases from V and 7 bases from J, leaving 12 bases between. CDR1 MDHEN and CDR2 SYDVKM come from the germline V gene. The CDR3 loop reads CASSLGRTVGYTF. DNA for the CDR3: TGTGCCAGCAGTTTGGGACGAACGGTTGGCTACACCTTC.

This clone appeared a few times. The J gene is TRBJ1-1, the V gene TRBV5-4; 7 nucleotides line up with TRBD1. Per germline, CDR1 SGHNT and CDR2 YYREEE (reference sequence). J was trimmed by 5 bases and V by 0 bases; bases with no gene match: 7. The length of the CDR3 is 15 residues. The CDR3 reads CASSLGTGGQTEAFF. CDR3 bases: TGTGCCAGCAGCTTGGGGACAGGAGGGCAAACTGAAGCTTTCTTT.